Listed here is a single T cell receptor beta chain. This entry comes from a study of blood T cell repertoires in COVID-19. Study context: PBMCs, B-cell-depleted T cells, or T cells were the source of the cDNA or gDNA that made up the material.

The V and J ends lost 1 base and 1 base respectively, with 11 bases between them. From germline, CDR1 is SEHNR and CDR2 FQNEAQ (reference sequence). The CDR3 is made up of 16 amino acids. Per the study methods: Estimation of nucleated cell counts was performed using reference gene primer amplification. Produced via immunoSEQ multiplex PCR; TCRdb's table is partial and in-frame only. Clone size and the V and J calls come from that table; the DNA yielded D and trimming. This table has 300,000 to 400,000 clones, about 86% appearing once. The specimen was peripheral blood. This TCR came from a man aged 25-45 years with active or convalescent COVID-19. This rearrangement joins TRBV7-9 to TRBJ1-5, with D tentatively TRBD1 (6 bases). The CDR3 loop is CASSLGETGSNQPQHF. For the CDR3, the DNA is TGTGCCAGCAGCTTAGGTGAGACAGGCAGCAATCAGCCCCAGCATTTT.